Below, one TCR beta chain is given with its context. These data come from a study of PD-L1 blockade in urothelial cancer. Time point given: pretreatment peripheral blood. CDR3 length equals 13 residues. Trimming removed 6 bases at V and 8 bases at J, with 13 bases between. CDR1 is KGHSH and CDR2 is LQKENI in the germline V gene. Libraries were prepared by immunoSEQ multiplex PCR; TCRdb keeps only in-frame clonotypes and omits some of them. The sample has about 50,000 clones, 86% seen once. The chain links TRBV18 to TRBJ1-4; D unresolved. This receptor was taken from a man aged 55 to 70 with urothelial cancer. The sample here was PBMCs, taken around atezolizumab (anti-PD-L1) treatment. CDR3 DNA sequence: TGTGCCAGCTCCCCTCTCGGTTGGGAAAAACTGTTTTTT. It translates to CASSPLGWEKLFF. The full variable domain, rest sourced from reference TRBV18 and TRBJ1-4, is NAGVMQNPRHLVRRRGQEARLRCSPMKGHSHVYWYRQLPEEGLKFMVYLQKENIIDESGMPKERFSAEFPKEGPSILRIQQVVRGDSAAYFCASSPLGWEKLFFGSGTQLSVL.